Included here is one T cell receptor (beta chain) sequence, with context. In the authors' methods: Nucleated cell number was recorded as an estimate derived from reference gene primer amplification. Here immunoSEQ multiplex PCR was the method, and the copy in TCRdb shows in-frame clones only, minus some. From that table come the V and J calls and clone size; the DNA was used to work out D and trimming. Of some 100,000 clones in the sample, about 89% are singletons; the top ten hold around 10%. The data derive from a study of blood T cell repertoires in COVID-19. Study-wide context: Whether acute or convalescent, the COVID-19 samples came from the United States, Italy and Spain. Sample material is recorded as cDNA or gDNA derived from T cells, B-cell-depleted T cells, or PBMCs.

The ends lost 3 bases at V and 7 bases at J; junction bases unmatched: 9. CDR1 is MNHEY, CDR2 SMNVEV, per germline (reference sequence). The CDR3 is made up of 16 amino acids. The receptor's source is a man aged 50-59 years with acute or convalescent COVID-19. J is TRBJ2-2 and V is TRBV27; 9 positions match TRBD1. The sequenced material came from peripheral blood. The CDR3 spells CASSFWTGVGDGELFF. The DNA for the CDR3 is TGTGCCAGCAGTTTCTGGACAGGGGTTGGTGACGGGGAGCTGTTTTTT.